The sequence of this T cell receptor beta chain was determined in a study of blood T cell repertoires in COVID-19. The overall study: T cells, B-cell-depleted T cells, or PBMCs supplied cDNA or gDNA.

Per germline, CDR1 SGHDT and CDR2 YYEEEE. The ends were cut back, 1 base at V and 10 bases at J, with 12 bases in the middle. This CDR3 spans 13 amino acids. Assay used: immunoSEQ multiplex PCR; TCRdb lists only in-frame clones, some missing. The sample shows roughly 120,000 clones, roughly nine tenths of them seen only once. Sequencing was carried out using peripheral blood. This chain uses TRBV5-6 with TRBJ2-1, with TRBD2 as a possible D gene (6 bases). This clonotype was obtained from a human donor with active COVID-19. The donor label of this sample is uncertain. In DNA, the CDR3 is TGTGCCAGCAGCTTGACTAGCTTAGGGGAGCAGTTCTTC. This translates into CASSLTSLGEQFF.